Listed below are T cell receptor beta chains from one sample, sequenced in a study of pediatric ulcerative colitis. The data were produced by immunoSEQ multiplex PCR, yet TCRdb's version contains in-frame clones alone and is incomplete. This sample has 36,000 or so clones; 73% occur once, and the top ten carry 0.74%. The material sequenced was gut tissue. Receptors originate from a boy aged 5-17 years with moderate ulcerative colitis. Both conserved end residues are part of each CDR3. Fields, in order: J gene, V gene, D gene, CDR3 protein, CDR3 DNA. A D gene is named only where the DNA matches it firmly.

TRBJ1-1 TRBV4-2 NA CASSQDVQGGQNTEAFF TGTGCCAGCAGCCAAGATGTACAGGGAGGACAGAACACTGAAGCTTTCTTT
TRBJ2-1 TRBV5-4 TRBD1 CASSFPGTGGDNEQFF TGTGCCAGCAGCTTTCCCGGGACAGGGGGTGACAATGAGCAGTTCTTC
TRBJ2-5 TRBV7-9 NA CASSPWGTPDQETQYF TGTGCCAGCAGCCCGTGGGGGACGCCAGATCAAGAGACCCAGTACTTC
TRBJ2-3 TRBV29-1 NA CSVLEQTNTDTQYF TGCAGCGTACTAGAACAGACTAATACAGATACGCAGTATTTT
TRBJ1-5 TRBV28 NA CASSFLGGSRGRNQPQHF TGTGCCAGCAGTTTTCTCGGGGGGTCTCGAGGGCGCAATCAGCCCCAGCATTTT
TRBJ1-1 TRBV6-1 NA CASRAGIPNAEAFF TGTGCCAGCAGAGCAGGAATTCCTAACGCTGAAGCTTTCTTT
TRBJ2-7 TRBV28 NA CASSAVTGRSEQYF TGTGCCAGCAGTGCTGTGACAGGGAGGAGCGAGCAGTACTTC
TRBJ1-5 TRBV5-6 NA CASSSSGQWGIQPQHF TGTGCCAGCAGCTCCTCCGGACAGTGGGGCATTCAGCCCCAGCATTTT
TRBJ2-5 TRBV7-9 NA CASSLAGETQYF TGTGCCAGCAGCTTAGCGGGAGAGACCCAGTACTTC
TRBJ2-1 TRBV25-1 TRBD2 CASSASGTSAKNEQFF TGTGCCAGCAGTGCATCCGGGACTAGTGCGAAGAATGAGCAGTTCTTC
TRBJ2-3 TRBV4-1 NA CASSQPKGSVGTDTQYF TGCGCCAGCAGCCAACCTAAAGGGAGTGTGGGCACAGATACGCAGTATTTT
TRBJ2-7 TRBV7-9 NA CASSPPGLRYEQYF TGTGCCAGCAGCCCCCCGGGCCTCCGCTACGAGCAGTACTTC